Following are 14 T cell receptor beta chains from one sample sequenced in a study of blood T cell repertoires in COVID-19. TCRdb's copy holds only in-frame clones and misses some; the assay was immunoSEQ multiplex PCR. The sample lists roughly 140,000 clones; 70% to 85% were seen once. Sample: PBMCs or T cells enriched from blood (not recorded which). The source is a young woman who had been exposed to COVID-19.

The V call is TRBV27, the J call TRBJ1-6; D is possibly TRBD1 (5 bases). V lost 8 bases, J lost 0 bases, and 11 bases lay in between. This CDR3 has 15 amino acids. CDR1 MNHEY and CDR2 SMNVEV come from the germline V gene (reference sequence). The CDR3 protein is CASRYGGSYNSPLHF. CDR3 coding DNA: TGTGCCAGCCGTTACGGGGGCTCCTATAATTCACCCCTCCACTTT.

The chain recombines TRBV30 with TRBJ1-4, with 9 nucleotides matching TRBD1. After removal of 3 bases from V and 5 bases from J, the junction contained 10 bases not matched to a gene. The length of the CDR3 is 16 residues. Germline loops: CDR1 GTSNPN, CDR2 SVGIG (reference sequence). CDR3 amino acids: CAWRRTGTGLNEKLFF. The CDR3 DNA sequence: TGTGCCTGGAGACGGACTGGGACAGGGTTAAATGAAAAACTGTTTTTT.

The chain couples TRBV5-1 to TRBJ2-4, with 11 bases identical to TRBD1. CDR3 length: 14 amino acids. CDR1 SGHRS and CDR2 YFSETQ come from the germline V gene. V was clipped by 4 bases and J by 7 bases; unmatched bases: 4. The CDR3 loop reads CASSGGTGGNIQYF. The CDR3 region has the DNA TGCGCCAGCAGCGGCGGGACAGGGGGGAACATTCAGTACTTC.

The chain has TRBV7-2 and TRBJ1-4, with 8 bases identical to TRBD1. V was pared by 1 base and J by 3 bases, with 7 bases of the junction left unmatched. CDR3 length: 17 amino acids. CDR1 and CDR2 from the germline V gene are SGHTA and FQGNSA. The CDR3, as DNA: TGTGCCAGCAGCTTAGTCTCAGGGGGCATATCTAATGAAAAACTGTTTTTT. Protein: CASSLVSGGISNEKLFF.

The DNA for the CDR3 is TGCGCCAGCAGCTTGGTACGGGACAGTCGCACAGATACGCAGTATTTT. Translated: CASSLVRDSRTDTQYF. The J gene is TRBJ2-3, the V gene TRBV5-1, with 7 bases aligning to TRBD1. This CDR3 has 16 amino acids. V lost 0 bases and J lost 1; bases outside the gene matches: 5. Germline V lookup: CDR1 SGHRS, CDR2 YFSETQ.

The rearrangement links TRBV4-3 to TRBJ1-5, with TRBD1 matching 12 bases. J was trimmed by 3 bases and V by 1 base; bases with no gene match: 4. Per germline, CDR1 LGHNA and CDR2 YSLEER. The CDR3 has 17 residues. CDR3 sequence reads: CASSQVWDRGPNQPQHF. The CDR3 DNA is TGCGCCAGCAGCCAAGTATGGGACAGGGGGCCCAATCAGCCCCAGCATTTT.

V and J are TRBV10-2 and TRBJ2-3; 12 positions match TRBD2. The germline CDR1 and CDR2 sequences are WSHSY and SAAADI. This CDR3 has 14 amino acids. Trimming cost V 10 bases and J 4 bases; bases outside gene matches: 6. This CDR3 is CATRTSGISDTQYF. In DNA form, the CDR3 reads TGCGCCACCAGGACTAGCGGGATATCAGATACGCAGTATTTT.

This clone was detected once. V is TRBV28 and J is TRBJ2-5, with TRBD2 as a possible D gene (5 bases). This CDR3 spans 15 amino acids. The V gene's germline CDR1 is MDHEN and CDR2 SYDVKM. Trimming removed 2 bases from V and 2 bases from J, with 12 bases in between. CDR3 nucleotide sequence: TGTGCCAGCAGTTTAATTAACCCGGGGCAAGAGACCCAGTACTTC. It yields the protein CASSLINPGQETQYF.

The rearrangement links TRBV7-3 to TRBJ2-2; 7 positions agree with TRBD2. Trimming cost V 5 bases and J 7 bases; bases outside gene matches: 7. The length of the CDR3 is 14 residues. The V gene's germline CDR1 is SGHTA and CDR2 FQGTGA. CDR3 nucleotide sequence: TGTGCCAGCAGCCCCCGGCGGGGGAGCGGGGAGCTGTTTTTT. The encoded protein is CASSPRRGSGELFF.

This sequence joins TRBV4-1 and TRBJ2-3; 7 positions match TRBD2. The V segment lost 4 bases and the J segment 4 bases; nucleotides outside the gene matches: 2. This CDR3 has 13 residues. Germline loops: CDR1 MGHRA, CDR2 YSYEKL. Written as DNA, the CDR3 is TGCGCCAGCAGCCCAGGGAGGGCAGATACGCAGTATTTT. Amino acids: CASSPGRADTQYF.

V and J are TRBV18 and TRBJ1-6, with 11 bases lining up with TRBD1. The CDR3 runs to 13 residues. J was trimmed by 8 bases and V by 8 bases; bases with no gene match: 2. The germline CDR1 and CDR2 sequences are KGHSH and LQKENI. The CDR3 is CASAGQGDSPLHF. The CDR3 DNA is TGTGCCAGCGCGGGACAGGGGGATTCACCCCTCCACTTT.

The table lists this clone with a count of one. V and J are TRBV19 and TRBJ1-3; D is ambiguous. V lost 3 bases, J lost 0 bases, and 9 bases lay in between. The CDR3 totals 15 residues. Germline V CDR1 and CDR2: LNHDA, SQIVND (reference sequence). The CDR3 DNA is TGTGCCAGTAGTATCGGGTGGTCCTCTGGAAACACCATATATTTT. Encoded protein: CASSIGWSSGNTIYF.

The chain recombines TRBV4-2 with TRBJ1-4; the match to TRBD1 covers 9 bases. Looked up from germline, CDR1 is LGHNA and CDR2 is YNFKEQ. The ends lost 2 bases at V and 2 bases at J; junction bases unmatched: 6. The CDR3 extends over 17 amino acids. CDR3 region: CASSQRLTGGTNEKLFF. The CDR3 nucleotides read TGTGCCAGCAGCCAACGATTAACAGGGGGCACTAATGAAAAACTGTTTTTT.

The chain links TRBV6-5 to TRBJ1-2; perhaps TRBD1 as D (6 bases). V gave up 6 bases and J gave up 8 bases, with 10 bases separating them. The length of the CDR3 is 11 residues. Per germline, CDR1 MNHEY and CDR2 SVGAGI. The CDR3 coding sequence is TGTGCCAGCAGGTTACAGGGCGGCTACACCTTC. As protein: CASRLQGGYTF.